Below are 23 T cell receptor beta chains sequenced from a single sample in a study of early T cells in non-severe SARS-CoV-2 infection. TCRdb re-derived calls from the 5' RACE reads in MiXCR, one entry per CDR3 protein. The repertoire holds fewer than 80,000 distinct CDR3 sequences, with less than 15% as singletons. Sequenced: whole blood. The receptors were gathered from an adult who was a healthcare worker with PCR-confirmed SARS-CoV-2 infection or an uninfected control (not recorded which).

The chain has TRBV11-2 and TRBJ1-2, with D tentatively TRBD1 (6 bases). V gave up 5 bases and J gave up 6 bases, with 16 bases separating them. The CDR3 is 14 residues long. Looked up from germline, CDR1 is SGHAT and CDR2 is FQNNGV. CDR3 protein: CASSLPQGRDGYTF. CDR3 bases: TGTGCCAGCAGCCTACCACAGGGAAGGGATGGCTACACCTTC.

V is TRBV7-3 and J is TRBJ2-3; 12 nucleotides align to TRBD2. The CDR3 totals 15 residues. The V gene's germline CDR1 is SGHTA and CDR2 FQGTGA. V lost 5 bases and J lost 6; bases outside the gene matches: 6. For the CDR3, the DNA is TGTGCCAGCAGCCCTCGACTAGCGGGAGAGGATACGCAGTATTTT. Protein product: CASSPRLAGEDTQYF.

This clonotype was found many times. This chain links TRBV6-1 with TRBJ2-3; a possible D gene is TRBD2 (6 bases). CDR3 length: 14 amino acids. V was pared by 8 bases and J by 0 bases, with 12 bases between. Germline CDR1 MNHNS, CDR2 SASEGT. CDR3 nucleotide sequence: TGTGCCAGCCCCCGGGGGACTAGCACAGATACGCAGTATTTT. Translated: CASPRGTSTDTQYF.

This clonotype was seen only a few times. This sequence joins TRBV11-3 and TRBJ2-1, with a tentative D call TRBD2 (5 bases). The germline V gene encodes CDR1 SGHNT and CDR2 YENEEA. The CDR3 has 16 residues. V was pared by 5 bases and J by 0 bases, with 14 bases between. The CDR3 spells CASSRAGPSSYNEQFF. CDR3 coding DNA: TGTGCCAGCAGCCGGGCGGGCCCCAGCTCCTACAATGAGCAGTTCTTC.

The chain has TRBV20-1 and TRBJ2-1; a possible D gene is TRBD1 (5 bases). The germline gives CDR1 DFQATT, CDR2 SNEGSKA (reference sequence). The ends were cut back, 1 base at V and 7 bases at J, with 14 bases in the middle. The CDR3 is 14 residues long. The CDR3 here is CSARAYLQGNEQFF. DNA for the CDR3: TGCAGTGCTAGAGCCTATCTCCAGGGAAATGAGCAGTTCTTC.

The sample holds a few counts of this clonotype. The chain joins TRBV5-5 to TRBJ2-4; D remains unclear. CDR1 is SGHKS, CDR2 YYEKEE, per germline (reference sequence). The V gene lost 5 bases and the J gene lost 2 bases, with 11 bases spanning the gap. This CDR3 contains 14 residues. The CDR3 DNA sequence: TGTGCCAGCAGACCGGACCCTTCCAAAAACATTCAGTACTTC. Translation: CASRPDPSKNIQYF.

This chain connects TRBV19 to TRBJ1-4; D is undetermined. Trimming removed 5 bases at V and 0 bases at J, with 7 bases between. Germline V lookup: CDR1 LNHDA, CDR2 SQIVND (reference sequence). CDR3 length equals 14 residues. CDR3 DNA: TGTGCCAGTAGTCCATCGGCAACTAATGAAAAACTGTTTTTT. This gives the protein CASSPSATNEKLFF.

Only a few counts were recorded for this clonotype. The CDR3 DNA sequence: TGTGCCAGCAGTTTGGGATTAGAGACCCAGTACTTC. Protein: CASSLGLETQYF. The V and J genes are TRBV28 and TRBJ2-5; no firm D call. CDR3 size: 12 residues. Between the trimmed V and J ends, which lost 3 bases and 4 bases, there was a span of 6 bases. The germline CDR1 and CDR2 sequences are MDHEN and SYDVKM.

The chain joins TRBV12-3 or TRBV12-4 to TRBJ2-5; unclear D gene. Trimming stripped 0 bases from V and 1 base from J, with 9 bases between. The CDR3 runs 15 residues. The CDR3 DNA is TGTGCCAGCAGTTTAGCGCTGGGTATCCAAGAGACCCAGTACTTC. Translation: CASSLALGIQETQYF.

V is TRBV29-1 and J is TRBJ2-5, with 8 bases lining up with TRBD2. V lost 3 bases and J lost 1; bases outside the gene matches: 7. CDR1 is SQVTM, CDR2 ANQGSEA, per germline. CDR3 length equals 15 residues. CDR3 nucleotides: TGCAGCGTTGACCCACTAGCGGCCCTCCAAGAGACCCAGTACTTC. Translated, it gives CSVDPLAALQETQYF.

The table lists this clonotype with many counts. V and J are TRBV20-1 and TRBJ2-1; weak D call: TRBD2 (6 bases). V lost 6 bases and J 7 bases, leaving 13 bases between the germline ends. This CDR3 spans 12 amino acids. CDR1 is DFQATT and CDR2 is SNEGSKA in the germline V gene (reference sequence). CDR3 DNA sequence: TGCAGTGCCCTTCCCCTAGCGAATGAGCAGTTCTTC. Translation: CSALPLANEQFF.

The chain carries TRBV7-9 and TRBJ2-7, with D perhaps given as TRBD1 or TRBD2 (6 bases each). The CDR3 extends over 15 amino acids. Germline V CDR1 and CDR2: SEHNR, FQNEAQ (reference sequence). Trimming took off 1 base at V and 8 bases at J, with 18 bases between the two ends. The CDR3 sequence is CASSLGTGGQGQQYF. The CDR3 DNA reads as TGTGCCAGCAGCTTAGGCACCGGGGGCCAAGGGCAGCAGTACTTC. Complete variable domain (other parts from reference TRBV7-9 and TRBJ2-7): DTGVSQNPRHKITKRGQNVTFRCDPISEHNRLYWYRQTLGQGPEFLTYFQNEAQLEKSRLLSDRFSAERPKGSFSTLEIQRTEQGDSAMYLCASSLGTGGQGQQYFGPGTRLTVT.

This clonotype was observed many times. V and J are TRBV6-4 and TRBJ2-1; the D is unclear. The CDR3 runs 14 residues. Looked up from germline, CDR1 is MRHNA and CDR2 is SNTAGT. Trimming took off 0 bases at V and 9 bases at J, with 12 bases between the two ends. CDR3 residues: CASSDSVGSGEQFF. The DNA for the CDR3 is TGTGCCAGCAGTGACTCCGTGGGGTCAGGTGAGCAGTTCTTC.

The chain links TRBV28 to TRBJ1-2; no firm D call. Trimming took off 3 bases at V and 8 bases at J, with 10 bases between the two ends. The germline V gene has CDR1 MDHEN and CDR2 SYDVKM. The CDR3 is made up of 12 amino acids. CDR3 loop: CASSLAGKGYTF. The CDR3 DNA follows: TGTGCCAGCAGTTTGGCCGGGAAGGGCTACACCTTC.

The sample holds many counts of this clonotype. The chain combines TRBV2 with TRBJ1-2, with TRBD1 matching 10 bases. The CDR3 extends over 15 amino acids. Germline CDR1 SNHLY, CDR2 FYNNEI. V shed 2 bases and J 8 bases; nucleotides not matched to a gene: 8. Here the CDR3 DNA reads TGTGCCAGCAGTGAAACCTTCGGGACAGGGGACGGCTACACCTTC. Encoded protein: CASSETFGTGDGYTF.

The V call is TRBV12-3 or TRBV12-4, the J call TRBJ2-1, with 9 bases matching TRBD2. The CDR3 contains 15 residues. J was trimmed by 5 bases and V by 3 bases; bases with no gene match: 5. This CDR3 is CASSLVTSGDNEQFF. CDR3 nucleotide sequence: TGTGCCAGCAGTTTGGTGACTAGCGGAGACAATGAGCAGTTCTTC.

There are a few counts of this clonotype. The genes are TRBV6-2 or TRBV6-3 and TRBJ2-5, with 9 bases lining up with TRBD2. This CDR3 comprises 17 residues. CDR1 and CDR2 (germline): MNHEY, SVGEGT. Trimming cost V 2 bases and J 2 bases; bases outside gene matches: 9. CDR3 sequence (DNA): TGTGCCAGCAGTTACGGGCTAGCGGGAAGGTTTCAAGAGACCCAGTACTTC. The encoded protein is CASSYGLAGRFQETQYF.

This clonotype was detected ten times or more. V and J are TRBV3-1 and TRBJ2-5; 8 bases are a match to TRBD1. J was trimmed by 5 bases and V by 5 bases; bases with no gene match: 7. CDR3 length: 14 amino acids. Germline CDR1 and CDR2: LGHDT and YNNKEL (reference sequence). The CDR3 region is CASSFRTGTETQYF. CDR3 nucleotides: TGTGCCAGCAGCTTCCGGACAGGGACGGAGACCCAGTACTTC.

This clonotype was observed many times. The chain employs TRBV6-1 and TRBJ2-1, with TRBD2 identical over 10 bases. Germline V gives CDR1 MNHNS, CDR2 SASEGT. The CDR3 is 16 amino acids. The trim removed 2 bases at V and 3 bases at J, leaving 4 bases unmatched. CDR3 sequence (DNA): TGTGCCAGCAGTGAAAGGACTAGCGGAATCTACAATGAGCAGTTCTTC. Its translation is CASSERTSGIYNEQFF.

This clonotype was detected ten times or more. The CDR3 loop is CASSPLLGGAAGQFF. The CDR3 DNA follows: TGTGCCAGCAGCCCCCTGCTGGGAGGGGCGGCGGGGCAGTTCTTC. The chain combines TRBV7-6 with TRBJ2-1; 7 bases are a match to TRBD2. V gave up 5 bases and J gave up 12 bases; unmatched junction bases: 16. The CDR3 spans 15 residues. CDR1 is SGHVS and CDR2 is FNYEAQ in the germline V gene.

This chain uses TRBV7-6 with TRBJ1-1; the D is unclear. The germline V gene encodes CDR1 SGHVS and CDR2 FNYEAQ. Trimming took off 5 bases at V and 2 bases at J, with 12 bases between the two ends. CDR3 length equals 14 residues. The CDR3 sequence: CASSLGGPNTEAFF. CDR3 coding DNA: TGTGCCAGCAGCCTGGGAGGGCCAAACACTGAAGCTTTCTTT.

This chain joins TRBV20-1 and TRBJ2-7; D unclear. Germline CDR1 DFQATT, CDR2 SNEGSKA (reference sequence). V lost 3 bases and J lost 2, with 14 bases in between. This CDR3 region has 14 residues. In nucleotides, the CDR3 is TGCAGTGCTAGTATCCCGGGTCGTCCCTACGAGCAGTACTTC. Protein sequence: CSASIPGRPYEQYF.

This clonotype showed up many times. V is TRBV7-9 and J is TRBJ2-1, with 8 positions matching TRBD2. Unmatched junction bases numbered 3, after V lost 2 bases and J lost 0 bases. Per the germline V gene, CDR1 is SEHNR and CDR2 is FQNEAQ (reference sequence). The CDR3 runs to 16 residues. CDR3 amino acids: CASSLSLAGSYNEQFF. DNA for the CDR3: TGTGCCAGCAGCTTATCCCTAGCGGGCTCCTACAATGAGCAGTTCTTC.